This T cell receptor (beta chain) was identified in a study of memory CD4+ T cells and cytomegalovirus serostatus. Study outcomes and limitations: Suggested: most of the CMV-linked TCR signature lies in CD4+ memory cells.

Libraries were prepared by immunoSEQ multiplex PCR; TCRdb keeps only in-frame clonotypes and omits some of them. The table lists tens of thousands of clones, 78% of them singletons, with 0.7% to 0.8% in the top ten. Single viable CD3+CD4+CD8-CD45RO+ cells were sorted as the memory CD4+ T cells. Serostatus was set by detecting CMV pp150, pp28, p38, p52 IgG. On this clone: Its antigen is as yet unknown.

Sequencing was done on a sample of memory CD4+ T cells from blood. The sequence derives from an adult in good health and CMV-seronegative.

The CDR3 protein is CASSQDRLEKLFF. The CDR3 coding sequence is TGCGCCAGCAGCCAAGACAGACTAGAAAAACTGTTTTTT. The chain has TRBV4-1 and TRBJ1-4; D remains ambiguous. V shed 0 bases and J shed 8 bases, with 7 bases lying between them. The CDR3 has 13 amino acids. Germline CDR1 is MGHRA and CDR2 is YSYEKL.